This T cell receptor (beta chain) comes out of a study of blood T cell repertoires in COVID-19 (dated by TCRdb to the early 2020s). For the study in its entirety: The collaborator samples originated in the United States, Italy and Spain and spanned the acute and convalescent phases of COVID-19. The material from the prospective study consisted of cDNA or gDNA derived from T cells, B-cell-depleted T cells, or PBMCs. Subjects who had been exposed to COVID-19, were actively infected with it, or had recovered from it provided the deeply sampled blood TCRbeta repertoires that made up the dataset. The repertoires were released in a freely available public database meant as a resource for research on the immune response to SARS-CoV-2. The samples were drawn from two sources: the first 160 participants of the ongoing ImmuneRACE study, and some 1,300 subjects contributed by 6 global collaborators. Nearly every sample came with metadata listing a de-identified subject ID, COVID-19 status, age in years and sex. Where HLA class I and class II types were available, the types were taken from metadata supplied by the sample provider, not from assay-based typing.

The collaborating institutions used their own protocols to collect whole blood in K2EDTA tubes. Collaborator samples were shipped for TCRbeta analysis as frozen whole blood, isolated PBMCs, or DNA extracted from either sample type. Worth noting for this clone: The antigen it recognizes is unknown. Within one base of it there is no much larger clone, and no base qualities were kept.

Results the study describes overall, beyond this receptor: The amount of clinical and demographic metadata varied by source and participant and was provided uncurated.

Trimming removed 4 bases from V and 0 bases from J; the gene matches leave 7 bases unexplained. CDR1 and CDR2, looked up from the germline V gene, are SGHTS and YDEGEE. Including cysteine and phenylalanine, the CDR3 has 16 amino acids. Kept here is only the CDR3 DNA, which spans 48 bases and is read in frame from base 1. TCRbeta CDR3 regions were amplified from genomic DNA using the immunoSEQ Assay, a bias-controlled multiplex PCR. The study's processing was this. Nucleated cell counts per sample were estimated from amplification of reference gene primers within the assay. To quantify the absolute abundance of each unique TCRbeta CDR3 rearrangement, sequence reads were collapsed and filtered. For each sample, productive Simpson clonality was calculated by taking the square root of Simpson's diversity index across productive rearrangements. Here the immuneACCESS table is served through TCRdb, limited to in-frame sequences with V and J called. Missing clones are a known gap in these copies; in checked studies unresolved V genes cover under half, and the rest lacks a known reason. D and trimming come from the DNA, and the V and J calls and clone size come from that table. The sample profile shows more than 85,000 clones; under 85% of them were found once. The top ten clonotypes cover 20% to 25% of the sample.

The V and J segments used are TRBV5-8 and TRBJ2-3; TRBD2 fits 8 bases in the junction. Sequencing was performed on peripheral blood. The source of this sequence is a human donor in a cohort sampled during active COVID-19. Read as DNA, the sequence is TGTGCCAGCAGCATAGTAGCGGGGACTAGCACAGATACGCAGTATTTT. This translates into CASSIVAGTSTDTQYF.